The 18 T cell receptor beta chains listed next were all sequenced from one sample in a study of naive and memory T cell subsets. The beta constant-region primer was an equimolar mix of two oligonucleotides covering TRBC1 and TRBC2. The ligated cDNA underwent four PCR rounds using SP2 and nested alpha and beta constant-region primers. TCRdb analysed the UMI-ligation and nested PCR reads with MiXCR anew, one entry per CDR3 protein. This table has some 83,000 distinct CDR3 sequences, around 9% appearing once. The sample comprised naive CD8+ T cells from blood. All receptors derive from a human donor in good health.

The chain is built from TRBV19 and TRBJ1-1, with D perhaps matching TRBD1 (6 bases). The CDR3 sequence is 14 residues long. Trimming pared 7 bases from V and 4 bases from J, leaving 16 bases between. Germline CDR1 is LNHDA and CDR2 is SQIVND (reference sequence). CDR3 in amino acids: CASKTPGAVTEAFF. Written as DNA, the CDR3 is TGTGCCAGTAAAACCCCAGGGGCGGTCACTGAAGCTTTCTTT.

The chain employs TRBV15 and TRBJ2-7; D is uncertain. Germline loops: CDR1 LNHNV, CDR2 YYDKDF (reference sequence). With 1 base removed from V and 0 bases from J, the gap between germline ends came to 1 base. The CDR3 covers 12 residues. DNA of the CDR3: TGTGCCACCAGCAGAGGCTCCTACGAGCAGTACTTC. As protein: CATSRGSYEQYF.

This clonotype showed up just a few times. The chain links TRBV7-9 to TRBJ2-7; D not certain. Per the germline V gene, CDR1 is SEHNR and CDR2 is FQNEAQ (reference sequence). CDR3 length equals 12 residues. V was cut by 6 bases and J by 4 bases, with 10 bases left in between. The CDR3 nucleotides read TGTGCCAGCAGTCGACCCCCTTACGAGCAGTACTTC. Its translation is CASSRPPYEQYF.

This clonotype has a handful of counts. The chain is built from TRBV4-1 and TRBJ1-3; D remains unclear. V lost 0 bases to trimming and J lost 2 bases, with 11 bases between them. Germline V gene sequence: CDR1 MGHRA, CDR2 YSYEKL. The CDR3 consists of 16 residues. The CDR3 sequence: CASSQDVVPAGNTIYF. The DNA of the CDR3 is TGCGCCAGCAGCCAAGATGTGGTTCCTGCTGGAAACACCATATATTTT.

The chain links TRBV10-3 to TRBJ2-7; possible D gene TRBD2, 5 bases. Germline assignment: CDR1 ENHRY and CDR2 SYGVKD. The ends were cut back, 4 bases at V and 2 bases at J, with 12 bases in the middle. This CDR3 has 14 residues. The DNA of the CDR3 is TGTGCCATCAGTGGGAGCGGTCTCGCCTACGAGCAGTACTTC. The encoded protein is CAISGSGLAYEQYF.

This clonotype appeared many times. The chain uses TRBV12-3 or TRBV12-4 and TRBJ1-1; TRBD1 aligns across 9 bases. J gave up 6 bases and V 5 bases, and 7 bases lay outside the gene matches. CDR3 length: 14 residues. The CDR3 sequence is CASSEGQGGPEAFF. The CDR3 nucleotides are TGTGCCAGCAGTGAGGGACAGGGAGGCCCTGAAGCTTTCTTT.

In this sample, this clonotype turned up many times. The genes are TRBV29-1 and TRBJ1-5; a possible D gene is TRBD1 (5 bases). The CDR3 is 13 amino acids. The germline V and J ends were trimmed by 6 bases and 1 base, with 10 bases remaining between them. Germline V CDR1 and CDR2: SQVTM, ANQGSEA. The CDR3 protein is CSVVTASNQPQHF. The CDR3 bases are TGCAGCGTCGTGACAGCCAGCAATCAGCCCCAGCATTTT. The whole variable domain, remainder taken from reference TRBV29-1 and TRBJ1-5, is SAVISQKPSRDICQRGTSLTIQCQVDSQVTMMFWYRQQPGQSLTLIATANQGSEATYESGFVIDKFPISRPNLTFSTLTVSNMSPEDSSIYLCSVVTASNQPQHFGDGTRLSIL.

V and J are TRBV5-1 and TRBJ2-3; 7 bases map to TRBD2. The ends lost 7 bases at V and 6 bases at J; junction bases unmatched: 11. Germline loops: CDR1 SGHRS, CDR2 YFSETQ. The CDR3 extends over 14 amino acids. The CDR3 here is CASRPPTSRDTQYF. CDR3 coding DNA: TGCGCCAGCCGACCGCCGACTAGCAGGGATACGCAGTATTTT.

The table lists this clonotype with a few counts. J is TRBJ2-7 and V is TRBV7-2, with 7 nucleotides matching TRBD1. Trimming took 3 bases from V and 6 from J; bases not matched to a gene: 11. The CDR3 runs to 15 residues. Germline V CDR1 and CDR2: SGHTA, FQGNSA. The CDR3 DNA reads TGTGCCAGCAGCTTTCGAGACAGGACAGGCTCCGAGCAGTACTTC. Amino acid sequence: CASSFRDRTGSEQYF.

This clonotype was counted many times. The rearrangement joins TRBV12-3 or TRBV12-4 to TRBJ1-5; TRBD1 might be the D (5 bases). V gave up 6 bases and J gave up 4 bases, with 19 bases separating them. The CDR3 is 16 amino acids. CDR3 protein: CASSSVGVNANQPQHF. The CDR3 bases are TGTGCCAGCAGCTCGGTAGGGGTTAACGCGAATCAGCCCCAGCATTTT.

This clonotype was detected ten times or more. The V and J genes are TRBV4-1 and TRBJ1-2, with 7 nucleotides matching TRBD1. This CDR3 spans 13 amino acids. V shed 4 bases and J 4 bases; nucleotides not matched to a gene: 3. Germline V gene lookup returns CDR1 MGHRA and CDR2 YSYEKL. The CDR3 sequence: CASSPGQTYGYTF. CDR3 sequence (DNA): TGCGCCAGCAGCCCGGGACAGACCTATGGCTACACCTTC.

In its sample, this clonotype was seen a few times. CDR3 loop: CASSLGGFRPLHF. Written as DNA, the CDR3 is TGTGCCAGCAGTTTAGGAGGGTTTAGACCCCTCCACTTT. The gene calls are TRBV12-3 or TRBV12-4 and TRBJ1-6; D is ambiguous. The CDR3 is 13 residues long. The V gene lost 1 base and the J gene lost 12 bases, with 10 bases spanning the gap.

This clonotype occurred many times. The chain joins TRBV29-1 to TRBJ2-7; D is uncertain. Trimming shortened V by 6 bases and J by 3 bases, and 9 bases separated the two germline ends. The CDR3 runs 11 residues. In germline, CDR1 is SQVTM, CDR2 ANQGSEA. CDR3 bases: TGCAGCGTAGAAAGAGACTACGAGCAGTACTTC. This codes for CSVERDYEQYF.

This clonotype was seen a handful of times. This chain links TRBV10-3 with TRBJ2-7; D is unclear. The CDR3 is 12 amino acids. V was clipped by 10 bases and J by 3 bases, with 13 bases between them. The germline V gene has CDR1 ENHRY and CDR2 SYGVKD. For the CDR3, the DNA is TGTGCCACCGCTGACACGGGCTACGAGCAGTACTTC. This gives the protein CATADTGYEQYF.

V usage is TRBV2 and J usage is TRBJ1-2, with TRBD1 identical over 9 bases. CDR1 SNHLY and CDR2 FYNNEI come from the germline V gene. This CDR3 comprises 12 residues. V lost 10 bases and J lost 7; bases outside the gene matches: 7. CDR3 residues: CATGQGISGYTF. Written as DNA, the CDR3 is TGTGCCACTGGACAGGGGATCTCTGGCTACACCTTC.

This clonotype was picked up many times. V and J are TRBV4-1 and TRBJ2-1; D is unresolved. This CDR3 comprises 19 residues. Germline CDR1 MGHRA, CDR2 YSYEKL. Trimming cost V 4 bases and J 0 bases, with 22 bases left between them. The CDR3 nucleotides are TGCGCCAGCAGCCGCATGCCAGGTAGACTGGTTAGCTCCTACAATGAGCAGTTCTTC. It yields the protein CASSRMPGRLVSSYNEQFF.

V and J are TRBV28 and TRBJ2-7; 9 nucleotides match TRBD1. CDR3 length equals 14 residues. V shed 5 bases, J shed 7 bases, and the junction held 9 bases outside the gene matches. Germline CDR1 is MDHEN and CDR2 is SYDVKM. The CDR3 DNA reads as TGTGCCAGCAGTCTATCCGGGACAGGGTGGGAGCAGTACTTC. It encodes CASSLSGTGWEQYF. The variable domain in full, with the rest retrieved from reference TRBV28 and TRBJ2-7, is DVKVTQSSRYLVKRTGEKVFLECVQDMDHENMFWYRQDPGLGLRLIYFSYDVKMKEKGDIPEGYSVSREKKERFSLILESASTNQTSMYLCASSLSGTGWEQYFGPGTRLTVT.

This clonotype was counted ten times or more. The rearrangement joins TRBV11-2 to TRBJ1-4, with TRBD1 identical over 9 bases. CDR3 size: 16 residues. J gave up 6 bases and V 5 bases, and 10 bases lay outside the gene matches. The germline gives CDR1 SGHAT, CDR2 FQNNGV. In nucleotides, the CDR3 is TGTGCCAGCAGCCCACGTACCGGGACAGGGTATGAAAAACTGTTTTTT. As protein: CASSPRTGTGYEKLFF.